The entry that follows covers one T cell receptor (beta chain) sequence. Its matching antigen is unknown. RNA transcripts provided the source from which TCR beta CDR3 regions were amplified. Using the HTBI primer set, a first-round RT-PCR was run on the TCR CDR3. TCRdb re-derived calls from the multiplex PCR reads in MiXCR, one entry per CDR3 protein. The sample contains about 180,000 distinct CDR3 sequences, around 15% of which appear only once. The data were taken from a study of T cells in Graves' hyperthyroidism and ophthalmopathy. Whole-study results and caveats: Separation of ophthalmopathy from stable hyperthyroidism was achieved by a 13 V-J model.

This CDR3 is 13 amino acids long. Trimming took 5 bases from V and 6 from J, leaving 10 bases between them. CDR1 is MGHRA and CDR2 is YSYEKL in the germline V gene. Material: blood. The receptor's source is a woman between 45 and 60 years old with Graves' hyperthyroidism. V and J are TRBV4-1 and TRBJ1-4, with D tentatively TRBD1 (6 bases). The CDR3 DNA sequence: TGCGCCAGCAGCGGGACATCCGATGAAAAACTGTTTTTT. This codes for CASSGTSDEKLFF.